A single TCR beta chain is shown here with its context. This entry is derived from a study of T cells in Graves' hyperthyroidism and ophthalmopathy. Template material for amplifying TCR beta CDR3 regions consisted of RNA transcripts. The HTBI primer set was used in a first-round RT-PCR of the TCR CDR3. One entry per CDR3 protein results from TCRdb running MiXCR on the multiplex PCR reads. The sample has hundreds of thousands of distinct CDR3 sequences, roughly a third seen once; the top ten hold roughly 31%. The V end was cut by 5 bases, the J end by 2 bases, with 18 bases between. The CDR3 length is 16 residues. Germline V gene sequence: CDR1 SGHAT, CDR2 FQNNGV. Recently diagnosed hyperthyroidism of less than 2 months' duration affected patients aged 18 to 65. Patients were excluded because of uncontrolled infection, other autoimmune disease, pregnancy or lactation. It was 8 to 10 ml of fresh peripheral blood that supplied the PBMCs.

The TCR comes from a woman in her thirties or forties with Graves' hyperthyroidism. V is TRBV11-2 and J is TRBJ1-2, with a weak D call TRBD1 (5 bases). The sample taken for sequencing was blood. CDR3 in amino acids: CASSNSYGAGNYGYTF. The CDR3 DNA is TGTGCCAGCAGCAATAGCTATGGGGCAGGCAACTATGGCTACACCTTC.